This T cell receptor (beta chain) is drawn from a study of blood T cells in healthy people across ages. A second roughly 6 to 11 cycle PCR used barcoded and J-beta primers. Every molecule of cDNA carried a tag from a template-switch adaptor with 12 random nucleotides. TCRdb ran MiXCR on the 5' RACE reads and lists one entry per CDR3 protein. The sample includes about 900,000 distinct CDR3 sequences, about 48% of them seen just once. Germline CDR1 ENHRY, CDR2 SYGVKD. V lost 4 bases and J 10 bases, leaving 8 bases between the germline ends. The CDR3 contains 11 residues. For this clonotype: With a much larger clone just one base away, this may be a read error.

V and J are TRBV10-3 and TRBJ2-1; D is undetermined. Sample: blood. The clonotype originates from a man aged 30 to 45 in good health. CDR3 nucleotide sequence: TGTGCCATCAGTGCCTCTAAGGAGCAGTTCTTC. It codes for CAISASKEQFF.